A single TCR beta chain is shown here with its context. Its antigen is undetermined. The V and J ends lost 3 bases and 8 bases, in that order; junction bases with no gene match: 8. The CDR3 has 15 amino acids. Germline V gene sequence: CDR1 SEHNR, CDR2 FQNEAQ (reference sequence). The entry originates in a study of OX40 agonist ivuxolimab in advanced cancers. Study context: With ivuxolimab, an agonistic anti-OX40 (CD134) antibody, patients were treated.

Overall study findings and caveats: On average, CD8+ T cells showed a greater number of expanded clones than CD4+.

The repertoire was sequenced with immunoSEQ multiplex PCR; TCRdb's copy has only in-frame clones and lacks some. The profile shows 20,000 to 30,000 clones, about four fifths of them singletons. The chain is built from TRBV7-9 and TRBJ2-3; 10 nucleotides line up with TRBD2. Specimen: CD4+ or CD8+ T cells sorted from blood, collected in a trial of the OX40 agonist ivuxolimab. The sequence came from an adult with an advanced solid tumor such as melanoma, head and neck, liver or kidney cancer. CDR3 in DNA: TGTGCCAGCAGCTTGAGTCTAGCGGGGGTTTTTACGCAGTATTTT. The encoded protein is CASSLSLAGVFTQYF.